This T cell receptor beta chain is from a study of T cells in tumors after PD-1 blockade. On the study more broadly: No patient had prior checkpoint blockade, systemic immunosuppression, or radiotherapy within 4 weeks. Daily vismodegib 150 mg continued in a subset of anti-PD-1-treated patients. Mean per blood sample: roughly 100,000 templates (roughly 22,000-257,772), approximately 40,000 unique clonotypes. Study results and limitations: Some novel exhausted tumor clones appeared in pre-treatment blood, suggesting peripheral recruitment.

The CDR3 consists of 15 residues. Trimming left V 4 bases short and J 4 bases short, with 14 bases between. The germline V gene encodes CDR1 SNHLY and CDR2 FYNNEI. Comments on this clone: Its antigen is still unknown.

Measured with immunoSEQ multiplex PCR; TCRdb has only the in-frame clones, and not every one. The sample holds 34,000 or so clones, around 72% seen once. The chain couples TRBV2 to TRBJ1-3, with TRBD1 as a possible D gene (5 bases). Specimen: PBMCs, collected after anti-PD-1 treatment. This TCR was sampled from a human donor with basal cell carcinoma. The CDR3 protein is CASSGGANRGNTIYF. CDR3 sequence (DNA): TGTGCCAGCAGTGGAGGGGCCAACAGGGGAAACACCATATATTTT.